These T cell receptor beta chains were read from a single sample in a study of blood T cell dynamics during melanoma immunotherapy. Some clones are missing from TCRdb's copy, which holds only in-frame ones; the method was immunoSEQ multiplex PCR. Of around 13,000 clones in the sample, less than 85% were seen once. The source was blood, collected from a patient treated with checkpoint blockade. These receptors all stem from a human donor with melanoma. Both conserved end residues are part of each CDR3. A D gene is named only where the DNA matches it firmly. Size is stated for part of the rows, as once, few or many counts, or as a class when the clone is expanded.

d_gene	v_gene	j_gene	abundance	CDR3aa	CDR3nt
TRBD1	TRBV18	TRBJ1-1	NA	CASSYRGESAEAFF	TGTGCCAGCTCCTACAGGGGGGAAAGCGCTGAAGCTTTCTTT
NA	TRBV6-1	TRBJ2-7	NA	CAIPGELSYEQYF	TGTGCCATCCCCGGGGAACTCTCCTACGAGCAGTACTTC
NA	TRBV4-2	TRBJ1-5	few	CASSPPSEQPQHF	TGTGCCAGCAGCCCTCCTTCTGAACAGCCCCAGCATTTT
NA	TRBV18	TRBJ2-7	NA	CASSPLSGEQYF	TGTGCCAGCTCACCATTGAGTGGTGAGCAGTACTTC
NA	TRBV4-2	TRBJ1-1	NA	CASRTRETEAFF	TGTGCCAGCAGGACCAGGGAAACTGAAGCTTTCTTT
TRBD2	TRBV6-1	TRBJ2-5	NA	CASSDLAGQETQYF	TGTGCCAGCAGTGACCTAGCGGGGCAAGAGACCCAGTACTTC
NA	TRBV5-1	TRBJ1-4	NA	CASRSATNEKLFF	TGCGCCAGCAGATCGGCAACTAATGAAAAACTGTTTTTT
NA	TRBV7-9	TRBJ1-4	NA	CASSQTGTNEKLFF	TGTGCCAGCAGCCAAACAGGAACTAATGAAAAACTGTTTTTT
NA	TRBV11-3	TRBJ1-1	NA	CASSLEGNTEAFF	TGTGCCAGCAGCTTAGAGGGTAACACTGAAGCTTTCTTT
NA	TRBV19	TRBJ1-6	NA	CASSSSGPRTLGSSPLHF	TGTGCCAGTAGTTCCTCAGGACCTCGGACGTTGGGGAGTTCACCCCTCCACTTT
NA	TRBV14	TRBJ2-7	NA	CASSQVNGILWYF	TGTGCCAGCAGCCAAGTAAACGGGATATTGTGGTACTTC
TRBD1	TRBV19	TRBJ2-2	NA	CASSTGQANTGELFF	TGTGCCAGTAGTACGGGACAGGCGAACACCGGGGAGCTGTTTTTT
TRBD2	TRBV5-4	TRBJ2-1	NA	CASSLAGGGGNHNEQFF	TGTGCCAGCAGCTTGGCAGGTGGCGGGGGGAACCACAATGAGCAGTTCTTC
NA	TRBV28	TRBJ2-2	NA	CASILVRTGELFF	TGTGCCAGCATCCTAGTCCGCACCGGGGAGCTGTTTTTT
NA	TRBV21-1	TRBJ1-1	NA	CASSKVGGQGTEAFF	TGTGCCAGCAGCAAAGTCGGGGGGCAGGGCACTGAAGCTTTCTTT
NA	TRBV6-1	TRBJ2-7	NA	CASSEDRSEQYF	TGTGCCAGCAGCGAAGACAGGTCCGAGCAGTACTTC
NA	TRBV19	TRBJ1-1	NA	CASTSRAGGTEAFF	TGTGCCAGTACCTCCCGGGCTGGGGGCACTGAAGCTTTCTTT
NA	TRBV7-8	TRBJ1-2	NA	CASSFSQVSGGYTF	TGTGCCAGCAGCTTCTCGCAGGTATCGGGTGGCTACACCTTC
NA	TRBV30	TRBJ2-2	NA	CAWSSSTGELFF	TGTGCCTGGAGCTCCAGCACCGGGGAGCTGTTTTTT
NA	TRBV6-5	TRBJ2-7	NA	CASFGATSYEQYF	TGTGCCAGTTTCGGGGCGACCTCCTACGAGCAGTACTTC
NA	TRBV10-3	TRBJ1-2	NA	CAITSPGHGYYGYTF	TGTGCCATCACCAGCCCGGGACACGGATACTATGGCTACACCTTC
NA	TRBV10-3	TRBJ1-4	NA	CAISAEGGEVEKLFF	TGTGCCATCAGCGCAGAAGGGGGTGAGGTTGAAAAACTGTTTTTT
TRBD2	TRBV2	TRBJ2-7	once	CASRIDTSGGEQYF	TGTGCCAGCAGGATTGATACTAGCGGGGGGGAGCAGTACTTC
NA	TRBV9	TRBJ2-1	NA	CASSVEVNYNEQFF	TGTGCCAGCAGCGTAGAAGTCAACTACAATGAGCAGTTCTTC
NA	TRBV6-6	TRBJ1-3	few	CATWAPGKGNTIYF	TGTGCCACCTGGGCCCCTGGAAAGGGAAACACCATATATTTT
NA	TRBV21-1	TRBJ2-7	NA	CASSKTTTGAVNSYEQYF	TGTGCCAGCAGCAAAACGACGACAGGGGCCGTAAACTCCTACGAGCAGTACTTC
NA	TRBV2	TRBJ2-5	NA	CASKSQRVATQYF	TGTGCCAGCAAGTCCCAGCGTGTTGCGACCCAGTACTTC
NA	TRBV7-2	TRBJ1-2	NA	CASSPTGTGGYTF	TGTGCCAGCAGCCCCACAGGGACGGGCGGCTACACCTTC
NA	TRBV2	TRBJ1-5	few	CASSEGGNQPQHF	TGTGCCAGCAGTGAAGGGGGTAATCAGCCCCAGCATTTT
NA	TRBV5-4	TRBJ2-5	once	CASSLGQEETQYF	TGTGCCAGCAGCTTGGGACAGGAAGAGACCCAGTACTTC
NA	TRBV6-1	TRBJ1-6	NA	CASSESGGRVSPLHF	TGTGCCAGCAGTGAATCTGGGGGCAGGGTATCACCCCTCCACTTT
TRBD1	TRBV10-3	TRBJ1-2	few	CAISDRGQTSYGYTF	TGTGCCATCAGTGACAGGGGGCAAACCTCCTATGGCTACACCTTC
TRBD2	TRBV19	TRBJ2-1	NA	CASSMRRGGRDEQFF	TGTGCCAGTAGTATGAGACGGGGGGGCCGAGATGAGCAGTTCTTC
TRBD2	TRBV28	TRBJ2-3	NA	CASSFQREWRDTQYF	TGTGCCAGCAGTTTCCAGCGGGAGTGGAGGGATACGCAGTATTTT
NA	TRBV6-1	TRBJ2-5	NA	CASTRWGQETQYF	TGTGCCAGCACGAGGTGGGGCCAAGAGACCCAGTACTTC
NA	TRBV15	TRBJ2-3	NA	CATSSVVWDTQYF	TGTGCCACCAGCAGCGTAGTGTGGGATACGCAGTATTTT
TRBD2	TRBV7-2	TRBJ2-3	NA	CASSRLAGAYSSTDTQYF	TGTGCCAGCAGTCGACTAGCGGGGGCCTATTCTAGCACAGATACGCAGTATTTT
NA	TRBV28	TRBJ2-2	NA	CASSHGSNTGELFF	TGTGCCAGCAGTCATGGATCAAACACCGGGGAGCTGTTTTTT
NA	TRBV12-1	TRBJ2-7	NA	CASSFQGHYEQYF	TGTGCCAGCAGCTTTCAGGGACACTACGAGCAGTACTTC
TRBD1	TRBV4-1	TRBJ2-1	NA	CASSSMGQTTYNEQFF	TGCGCCAGCAGCTCGATGGGACAGACAACCTACAATGAGCAGTTCTTC